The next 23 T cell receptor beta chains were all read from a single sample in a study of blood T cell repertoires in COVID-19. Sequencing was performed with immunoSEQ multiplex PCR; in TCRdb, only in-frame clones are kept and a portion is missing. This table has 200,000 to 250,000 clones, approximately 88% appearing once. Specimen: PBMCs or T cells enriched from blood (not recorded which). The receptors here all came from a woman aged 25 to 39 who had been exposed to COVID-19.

CDR3 residues: CASSYRQGGNGYTF. CDR3 nucleotides: TGTGCCAGCAGCTATAGACAGGGGGGAAATGGCTACACCTTC. This rearrangement joins TRBV3-1 (or the pseudogene TRBV3-2) to TRBJ1-2; 9 positions match TRBD1. CDR1 LGHDT and CDR2 YNNKEL come from the germline V gene (reference sequence). With V trimmed by 5 bases and J by 6 bases, 7 bases remained unmatched. The length of the CDR3 is 14 residues.

The CDR3: CASSRIRQQNTEAFF. The CDR3 nucleotides read TGTGCCAGTAGTAGGATTAGACAGCAGAACACTGAAGCTTTCTTT. The gene calls are TRBV19 and TRBJ1-1, with a possible D match to TRBD1 (5 bases). Germline CDR1 and CDR2: LNHDA and SQIVND (reference sequence). This CDR3 region has 15 residues. V was trimmed by 4 bases and J by 1 base, leaving 13 bases between them.

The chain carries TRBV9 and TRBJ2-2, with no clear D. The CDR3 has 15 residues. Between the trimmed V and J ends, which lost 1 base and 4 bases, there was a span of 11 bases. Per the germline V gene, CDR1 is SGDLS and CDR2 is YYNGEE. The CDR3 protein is CASSVSSRSTGELFF. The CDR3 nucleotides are TGTGCCAGCAGCGTAAGCTCGCGGAGCACCGGGGAGCTGTTTTTT.

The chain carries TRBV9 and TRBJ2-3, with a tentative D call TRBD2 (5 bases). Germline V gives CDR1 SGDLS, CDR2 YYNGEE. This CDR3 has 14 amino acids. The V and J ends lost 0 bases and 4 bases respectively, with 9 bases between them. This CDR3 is CASSVGEFSDTQYF. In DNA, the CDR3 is TGTGCCAGCAGCGTAGGGGAGTTCTCAGATACGCAGTATTTT.

In DNA form, the CDR3 reads TGTGCCAGCAGTTCGCCCTCTAGCGGGAATAGCTACGAGCAGTACTTC. Translating it yields CASSSPSSGNSYEQYF. This chain connects TRBV27 to TRBJ2-7; TRBD2 matches at 9 bases. J was trimmed by 3 bases and V by 4 bases; bases with no gene match: 10. CDR1 and CDR2 (germline): MNHEY, SMNVEV (reference sequence). The CDR3 consists of 16 residues.

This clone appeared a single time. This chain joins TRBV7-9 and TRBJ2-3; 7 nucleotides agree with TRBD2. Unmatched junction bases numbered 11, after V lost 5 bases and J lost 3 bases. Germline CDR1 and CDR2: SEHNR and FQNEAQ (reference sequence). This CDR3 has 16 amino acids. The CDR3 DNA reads TGTGCCAGCAGCCCTTATGGGCGGGAGACGACAGATACGCAGTATTTT. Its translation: CASSPYGRETTDTQYF.

The CDR3 reads CASSFAAGEAEAFF. The CDR3 DNA reads TGCGCCAGCAGTTTCGCGGCCGGGGAGGCTGAAGCTTTCTTT. This rearrangement joins TRBV23-1 to TRBJ1-1, with unresolved D. TRBV23-1 is marked as an open reading frame, function uncertain. The ends were cut back, 5 bases at V and 6 bases at J, with 16 bases in the middle. This CDR3 has 14 residues.

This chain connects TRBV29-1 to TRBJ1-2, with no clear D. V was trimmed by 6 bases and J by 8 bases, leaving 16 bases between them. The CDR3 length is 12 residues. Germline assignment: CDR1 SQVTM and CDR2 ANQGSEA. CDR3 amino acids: CSVPEGAYGYTF. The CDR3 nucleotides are TGCAGCGTACCAGAGGGCGCTTACGGCTACACCTTC.

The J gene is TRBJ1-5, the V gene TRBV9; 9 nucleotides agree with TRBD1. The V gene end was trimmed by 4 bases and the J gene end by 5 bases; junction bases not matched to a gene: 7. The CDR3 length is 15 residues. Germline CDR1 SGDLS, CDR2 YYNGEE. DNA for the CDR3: TGTGCCAGCAGCAATACTTGGGACAGGGATCAGCCCCAGCATTTT. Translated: CASSNTWDRDQPQHF.

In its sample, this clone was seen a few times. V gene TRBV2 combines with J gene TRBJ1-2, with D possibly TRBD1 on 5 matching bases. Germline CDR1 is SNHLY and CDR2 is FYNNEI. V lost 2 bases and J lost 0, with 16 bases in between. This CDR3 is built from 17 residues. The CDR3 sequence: CASSESWFTQANYGYTF. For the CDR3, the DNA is TGTGCCAGCAGTGAAAGCTGGTTCACACAGGCTAACTATGGCTACACCTTC.

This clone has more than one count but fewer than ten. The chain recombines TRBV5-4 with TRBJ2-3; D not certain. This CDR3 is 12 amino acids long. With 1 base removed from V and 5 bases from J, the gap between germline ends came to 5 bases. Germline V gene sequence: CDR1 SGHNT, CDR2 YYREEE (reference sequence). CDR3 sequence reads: CASSLQEDTQYF. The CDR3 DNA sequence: TGTGCCAGCAGCTTGCAGGAAGATACGCAGTATTTT.

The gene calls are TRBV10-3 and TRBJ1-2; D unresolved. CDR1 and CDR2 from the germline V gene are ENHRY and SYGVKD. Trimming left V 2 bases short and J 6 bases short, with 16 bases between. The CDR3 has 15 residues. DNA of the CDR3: TGTGCCATCAGTGAGGCGCAGGTCGGAAGGCATGGCTACACCTTC. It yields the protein CAISEAQVGRHGYTF.

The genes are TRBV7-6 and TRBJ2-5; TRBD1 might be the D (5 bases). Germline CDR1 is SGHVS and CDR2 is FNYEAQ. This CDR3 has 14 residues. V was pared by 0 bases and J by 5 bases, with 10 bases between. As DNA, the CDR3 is TGTGCCAGCAGCTTAGCGGCGACAGCGGAGACCCAGTACTTC. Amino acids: CASSLAATAETQYF.

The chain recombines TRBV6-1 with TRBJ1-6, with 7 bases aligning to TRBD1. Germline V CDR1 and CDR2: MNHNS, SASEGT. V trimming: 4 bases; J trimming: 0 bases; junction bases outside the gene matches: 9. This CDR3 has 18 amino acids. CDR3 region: CASSADRLLSSYNSPLHF. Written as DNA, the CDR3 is TGTGCCAGCAGTGCGGACAGGCTGTTGAGCTCCTATAATTCACCCCTCCACTTT.

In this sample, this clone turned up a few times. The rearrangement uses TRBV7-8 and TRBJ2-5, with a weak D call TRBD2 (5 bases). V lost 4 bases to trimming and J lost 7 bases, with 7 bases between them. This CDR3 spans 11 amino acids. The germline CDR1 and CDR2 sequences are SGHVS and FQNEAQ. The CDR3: CASSSEGTQYF. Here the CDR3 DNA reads TGTGCCAGCAGCTCCGAGGGGACCCAGTACTTC.

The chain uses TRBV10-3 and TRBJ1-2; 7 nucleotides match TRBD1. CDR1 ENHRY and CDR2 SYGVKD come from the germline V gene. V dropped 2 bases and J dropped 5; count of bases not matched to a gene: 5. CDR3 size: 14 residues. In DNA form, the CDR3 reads TGTGCCATCAGTGAGCGGACAGGTCGGTATGGCTACACCTTC. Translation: CAISERTGRYGYTF.

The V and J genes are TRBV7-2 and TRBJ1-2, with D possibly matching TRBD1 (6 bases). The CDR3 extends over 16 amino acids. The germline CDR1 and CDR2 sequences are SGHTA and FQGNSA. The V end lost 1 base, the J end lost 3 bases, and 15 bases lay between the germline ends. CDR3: CASSLGRWQGHYGYTF. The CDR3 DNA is TGTGCCAGCAGCTTAGGCCGTTGGCAGGGGCACTATGGCTACACCTTC. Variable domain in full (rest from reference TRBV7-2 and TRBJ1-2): GAGVSQSPSNKVTEKGKDVELRCDPISGHTALYWYRQSLGQGLEFLIYFQGNSAPDKSGLPSDRFSAERTGGSVSTLTIQRTQQEDSAVYLCASSLGRWQGHYGYTFGSGTRLTVV.

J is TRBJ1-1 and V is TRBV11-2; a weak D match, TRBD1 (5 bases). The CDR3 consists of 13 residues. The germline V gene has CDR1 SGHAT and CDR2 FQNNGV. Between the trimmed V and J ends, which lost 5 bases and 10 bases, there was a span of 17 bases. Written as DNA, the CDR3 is TGTGCCAGCAGCAATCGACAGTTCCACGGAGCTTTCTTT. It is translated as CASSNRQFHGAFF.

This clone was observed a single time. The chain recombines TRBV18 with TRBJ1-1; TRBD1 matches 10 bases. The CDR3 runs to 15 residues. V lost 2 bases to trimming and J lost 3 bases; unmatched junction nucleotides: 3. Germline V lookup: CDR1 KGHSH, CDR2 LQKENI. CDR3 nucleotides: TGTGCCAGCTCACCAGGGACAGGGGCCGACACTGAAGCTTTCTTT. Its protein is CASSPGTGADTEAFF. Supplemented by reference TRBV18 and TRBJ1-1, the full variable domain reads NAGVMQNPRHLVRRRGQEARLRCSPMKGHSHVYWYRQLPEEGLKFMVYLQKENIIDESGMPKERFSAEFPKEGPSILRIQQVVRGDSAAYFCASSPGTGADTEAFFGQGTRLTVV.

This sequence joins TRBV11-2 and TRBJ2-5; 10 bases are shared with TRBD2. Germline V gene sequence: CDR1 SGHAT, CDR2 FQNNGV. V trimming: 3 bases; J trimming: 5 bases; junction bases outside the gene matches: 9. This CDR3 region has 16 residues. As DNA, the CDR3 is TGTGCCAGCAGCTTGACCCTAGCGGGAGAGCGGGAGACCCAGTACTTC. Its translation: CASSLTLAGERETQYF. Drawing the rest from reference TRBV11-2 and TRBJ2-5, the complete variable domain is EAGVAQSPRYKIIEKRQSVAFWCNPISGHATLYWYQQILGQGPKLLIQFQNNGVVDDSQLPKDRFSAERLKGVDSTLKIQPAKLEDSAVYLCASSLTLAGERETQYFGPGTRLLVL.

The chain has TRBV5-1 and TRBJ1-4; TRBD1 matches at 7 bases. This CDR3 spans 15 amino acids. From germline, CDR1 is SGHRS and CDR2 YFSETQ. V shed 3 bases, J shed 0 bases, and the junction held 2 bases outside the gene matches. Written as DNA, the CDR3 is TGCGCCAGCAGCTGGACAGGTGCAACTAATGAAAAACTGTTTTTT. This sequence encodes CASSWTGATNEKLFF.

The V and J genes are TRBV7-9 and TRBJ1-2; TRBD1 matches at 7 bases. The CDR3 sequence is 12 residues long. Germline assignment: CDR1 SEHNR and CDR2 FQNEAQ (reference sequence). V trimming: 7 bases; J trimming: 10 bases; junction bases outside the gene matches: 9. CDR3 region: CASMRDSSVYTF. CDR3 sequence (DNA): TGTGCCAGCATGAGGGACAGTTCGGTCTACACCTTC.

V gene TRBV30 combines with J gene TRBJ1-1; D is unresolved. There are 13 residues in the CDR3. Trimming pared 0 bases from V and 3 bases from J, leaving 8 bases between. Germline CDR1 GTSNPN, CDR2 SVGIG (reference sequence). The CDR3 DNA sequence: TGTGCCTGGAGTGTTTTGAGGGACACTGAAGCTTTCTTT. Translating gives CAWSVLRDTEAFF.